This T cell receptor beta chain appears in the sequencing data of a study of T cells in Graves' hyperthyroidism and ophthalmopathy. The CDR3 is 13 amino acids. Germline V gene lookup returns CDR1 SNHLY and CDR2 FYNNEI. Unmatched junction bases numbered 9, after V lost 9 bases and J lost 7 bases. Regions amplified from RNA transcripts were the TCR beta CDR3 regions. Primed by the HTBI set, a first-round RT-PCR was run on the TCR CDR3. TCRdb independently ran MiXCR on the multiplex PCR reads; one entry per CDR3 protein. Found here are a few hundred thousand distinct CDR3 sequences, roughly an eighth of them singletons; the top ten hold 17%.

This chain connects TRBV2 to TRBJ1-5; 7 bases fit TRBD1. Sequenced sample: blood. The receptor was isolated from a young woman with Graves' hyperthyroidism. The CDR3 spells CASNRGVRQPQHF. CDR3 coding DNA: TGTGCCAGTAACAGGGGAGTTCGGCAGCCCCAGCATTTT.